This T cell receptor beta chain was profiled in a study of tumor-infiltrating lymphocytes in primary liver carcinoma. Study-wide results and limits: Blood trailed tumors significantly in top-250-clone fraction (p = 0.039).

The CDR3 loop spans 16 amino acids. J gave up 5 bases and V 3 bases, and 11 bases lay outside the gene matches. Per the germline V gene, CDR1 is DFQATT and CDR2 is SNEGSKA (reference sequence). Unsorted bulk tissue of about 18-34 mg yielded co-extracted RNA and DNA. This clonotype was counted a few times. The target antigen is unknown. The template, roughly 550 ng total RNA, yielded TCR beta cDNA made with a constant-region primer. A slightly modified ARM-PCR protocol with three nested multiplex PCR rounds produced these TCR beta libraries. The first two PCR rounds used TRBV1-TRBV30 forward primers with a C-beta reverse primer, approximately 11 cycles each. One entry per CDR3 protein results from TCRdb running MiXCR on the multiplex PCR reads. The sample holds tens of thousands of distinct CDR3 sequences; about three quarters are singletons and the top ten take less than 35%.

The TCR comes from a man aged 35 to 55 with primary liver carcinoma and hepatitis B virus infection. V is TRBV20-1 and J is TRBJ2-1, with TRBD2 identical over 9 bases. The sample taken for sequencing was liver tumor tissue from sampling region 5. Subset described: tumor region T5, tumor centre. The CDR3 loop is CSASPQLAGRDNEQFF. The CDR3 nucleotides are TGCAGTGCTAGCCCCCAACTAGCGGGCAGAGACAATGAGCAGTTCTTC.